The 21 T cell receptor beta chains presented below share a single source sample, sequenced in a study of quantifying T cell responses using KT2 cells. Study summary: cDNA was made from DNase-treated RNA using alpha and beta constant primers.

The cDNA 3' end received a ligated oligonucleotide with a UMI. An equimolar mix of RC1.1 and RC1.2 primed the beta chain across TRBC1 and TRBC2. TCRdb ran MiXCR on the UMI-ligation and nested PCR reads and lists one entry per CDR3 protein. The data hold 25,000 to 35,000 distinct CDR3 sequences, with 10% observed a single time. Sequencing input: PBMCs spiked with cells of the T cell clone KT2. These receptors all come from a human donor.

This clonotype turned up a few times. The chain employs TRBV27 and TRBJ1-2, with a weak D call TRBD1 (5 bases). There are 15 residues in the CDR3. V dropped 3 bases and J dropped 2 bases, with 13 bases sitting between them. Germline-derived CDR1 and CDR2 are MNHEY and SMNVEV (reference sequence). The CDR3 DNA follows: TGTGCCAGCAGTTTCTTCCGGGGGGGGAACTATGGCTACACCTTC. Protein product: CASSFFRGGNYGYTF.

This clonotype turned up a few times. The chain is built from TRBV18 and TRBJ2-7; possible D gene TRBD2, 6 bases. The V and J ends lost 3 bases and 1 base respectively, with 10 bases between them. Germline CDR1 and CDR2: KGHSH and LQKENI. CDR3 size: 14 residues. CDR3 in DNA: TGTGCCAGCTCACCTATGGAGGGGTCCTACGAGCAGTACTTC. Its protein product is CASSPMEGSYEQYF.

The sample holds many counts of this clonotype. The genes are TRBV24-1 and TRBJ2-1, with TRBD2 matching 15 bases. The V gene end was trimmed by 9 bases and the J gene end by 8 bases; junction bases not matched to a gene: 10. CDR1 is KGHDR, CDR2 SFDVKD, per germline. The CDR3 totals 16 residues. DNA of the CDR3: TGTGCCACCGGACTAGCGGGAGGGCCTAAGATAGATGAGCAGTTCTTC. Amino acid sequence: CATGLAGGPKIDEQFF.

CDR3 nucleotide sequence: TGCAGTGCTAGAGATTCACAGAGAGGCTCCTACGAGCAGTACTTC. This encodes CSARDSQRGSYEQYF. This chain links TRBV20-1 with TRBJ2-7; no clear D gene. The V end lost 0 bases, the J end lost 0 bases, and 12 bases lay between the germline ends. The CDR3 runs to 15 residues. Germline CDR1 and CDR2: DFQATT and SNEGSKA (reference sequence).

This clonotype was counted ten times or more. The genes are TRBV5-4 and TRBJ2-3, with 13 bases that match TRBD2. Germline loops: CDR1 SGHNT, CDR2 YYREEE (reference sequence). CDR3 size: 15 residues. V lost 4 bases and J lost 5; bases outside the gene matches: 4. As DNA, the CDR3 is TGTGCCAGCAGCCACACTAGCGGGAGGGTAGATACGCAGTATTTT. Protein sequence: CASSHTSGRVDTQYF.

This clonotype was seen ten or more times. The V and J genes are TRBV3-1 and TRBJ2-7; 11 bases map to TRBD1. The germline gives CDR1 LGHDT, CDR2 YNNKEL (reference sequence). V lost 0 bases and J lost 4; bases outside the gene matches: 8. This CDR3 comprises 17 residues. CDR3 coding DNA: TGTGCCAGCAGCCAAGATCTGTTTGGGACAGGGGGTTACGAGCAGTACTTC. Translated, it gives CASSQDLFGTGGYEQYF.

This clonotype has a count of ten or more. The chain uses TRBV30 and TRBJ2-5, with 14 bases fitting TRBD2. J was trimmed by 0 bases and V by 0 bases; bases with no gene match: 9. CDR1 and CDR2 (germline): GTSNPN, SVGIG (reference sequence). This CDR3 contains 19 residues. The CDR3 sequence: CAWSVARLAGGRYQETQYF. In DNA form, the CDR3 reads TGTGCCTGGAGTGTGGCCCGACTAGCGGGAGGGAGGTACCAAGAGACCCAGTACTTC.

CDR3 loop: CASRSPRSRQGRMKPQHF. In DNA, the CDR3 is TGTGCCAGCAGATCCCCCCGGAGTCGGCAGGGGAGAATGAAGCCCCAGCATTTT. The chain recombines TRBV2 with TRBJ1-5, with D perhaps matching TRBD1 (6 bases). Trimming removed 6 bases from V and 8 bases from J, with 29 bases in between. The germline V gene encodes CDR1 SNHLY and CDR2 FYNNEI. The CDR3 sequence is 18 residues long.

This clonotype was seen a handful of times. The V gene is TRBV4-1, the J gene TRBJ2-6; TRBD1 aligns across 11 bases. The length of the CDR3 is 21 residues. After removal of 6 bases from V and 1 base from J, the junction contained 17 bases not matched to a gene. From germline, CDR1 is MGHRA and CDR2 YSYEKL. The CDR3 loop reads CASSPIGTGGVKISGANVLTF. The CDR3 DNA follows: TGCGCCAGCAGTCCTATCGGGACAGGGGGAGTTAAGATATCTGGGGCCAACGTCCTGACTTTC.

The V gene is TRBV7-3, the J gene TRBJ2-3, with TRBD1 matching over 8 bases. The germline gives CDR1 SGHTA, CDR2 FQGTGA. The trim removed 3 bases at V and 7 bases at J, leaving 6 bases unmatched. The CDR3 totals 14 residues. In nucleotides, the CDR3 is TGTGCCAGCAGCTTGGGGACAGGCCGGAATACGCAGTATTTT. The encoded protein is CASSLGTGRNTQYF. The full variable domain, with the rest looked up from reference TRBV7-3 and TRBJ2-3, is GAGVSQTPSNKVTEKGKYVELRCDPISGHTALYWYRQSLGQGPEFLIYFQGTGAADDSGLPNDRFFAVRPEGSVSTLKIQRTERGDSAVYLCASSLGTGRNTQYFGPGTRLTVL.

This clonotype was counted at least ten times. The chain combines TRBV20-1 with TRBJ1-2; no clear D. The CDR3 has 15 amino acids. Germline assignment: CDR1 DFQATT and CDR2 SNEGSKA (reference sequence). V lost 0 bases and J lost 1, with 12 bases in between. CDR3 coding DNA: TGCAGTGCTAGAGATTTTCGCCGGAATAACTATGGCTACACCTTC. This translates into CSARDFRRNNYGYTF.

In its sample, this clonotype was seen many times. The chain recombines TRBV11-2 with TRBJ2-3; 7 bases are shared with TRBD2. V was clipped by 4 bases and J by 4 bases; unmatched bases: 5. The CDR3 loop spans 14 amino acids. CDR1 SGHAT and CDR2 FQNNGV come from the germline V gene. The CDR3 DNA follows: TGTGCCAGCAGCTCAGGACTAGTTTCAGATACGCAGTATTTT. The encoded protein is CASSSGLVSDTQYF. The whole variable domain, remainder taken from reference TRBV11-2 and TRBJ2-3, is EAGVAQSPRYKIIEKRQSVAFWCNPISGHATLYWYQQILGQGPKLLIQFQNNGVVDDSQLPKDRFSAERLKGVDSTLKIQPAKLEDSAVYLCASSSGLVSDTQYFGPGTRLTVL.

This clonotype has a count of ten or more. The chain employs TRBV29-1 and TRBJ1-2; 10 bases match TRBD1. The junction had 8 bases not matched to a gene; V was cut back by 1 base and J by 6 bases. Germline lookup yields CDR1 SQVTM and CDR2 ANQGSEA. The CDR3 spans 15 residues. The CDR3 DNA follows: TGCAGCGTTGAAGGTGGGGACAGGGGTTTACATGGCTACACCTTC. Its protein product is CSVEGGDRGLHGYTF.

The rearrangement joins TRBV6-2 or TRBV6-3 to TRBJ2-3; weak D call: TRBD1 (5 bases). Between the trimmed V and J ends, which lost 7 bases and 0 bases, there was a span of 17 bases. The length of the CDR3 is 16 residues. CDR1 is MNHEY, CDR2 SVGEGT, per germline. CDR3 sequence: CASNTLGQGSTDTQYF. For the CDR3, the DNA is TGTGCCAGCAATACCCTAGGTCAGGGTAGCACAGATACGCAGTATTTT.

The chain uses TRBV12-3 or TRBV12-4 and TRBJ2-7; D remains unclear. The V and J ends lost 1 base and 6 bases respectively, with 13 bases between them. CDR3 length: 14 amino acids. The CDR3 sequence is CASSLVGGFSEQYF. CDR3 nucleotide sequence: TGTGCCAGCAGTTTAGTCGGCGGATTTAGCGAGCAGTACTTC.

The rearrangement links TRBV5-1 to TRBJ1-1; no definite D call. The ends were cut back, 5 bases at V and 6 bases at J, with 20 bases in the middle. The CDR3 runs to 15 residues. Germline CDR1 and CDR2: SGHRS and YFSETQ. Here the CDR3 DNA reads TGCGCCAGCAGTCCCGGTGAGGGTCCTTATTCTGAAGCTTTCTTT. This gives the protein CASSPGEGPYSEAFF.

This clonotype was counted only a few times. The chain joins TRBV20-1 to TRBJ2-3, with D perhaps TRBD2 (5 bases). Germline-derived CDR1 and CDR2 are DFQATT and SNEGSKA (reference sequence). This CDR3 comprises 13 residues. V dropped 3 bases and J dropped 2 bases, with 9 bases sitting between them. CDR3: CSASGVFTDTQYF. The CDR3 region has the DNA TGCAGTGCTAGCGGGGTTTTCACAGATACGCAGTATTTT.

This clonotype appeared a few times. V usage is TRBV7-8 and J usage is TRBJ1-5, with 7 positions matching TRBD1. In germline, CDR1 is SGHVS, CDR2 FQNEAQ. The CDR3 has 15 residues. V trimming: 3 bases; J trimming: 5 bases; junction bases outside the gene matches: 7. The CDR3 nucleotides are TGTGCCAGCAGCTTTGAGAGGGGGCTTGATCAGCCCCAGCATTTT. This sequence encodes CASSFERGLDQPQHF.

This clonotype was seen ten or more times. J is TRBJ1-5 and V is TRBV20-1; D gene ambiguous. Germline values: CDR1 DFQATT, CDR2 SNEGSKA (reference sequence). The CDR3 totals 12 residues. Trimming stripped 6 bases from V and 3 bases from J, with 9 bases between. The CDR3 DNA follows: TGCAGTGCCCTAGGGATCAATCAGCCCCAGCATTTT. This gives the protein CSALGINQPQHF.

By frequency in the sample, this clonotype is medium-sized. The rearrangement links TRBV6-2 or TRBV6-3 to TRBJ2-3, with 13 bases lining up with TRBD2. Germline trimming cut 2 bases from V and 4 bases from J; bases unmatched to any gene: 3. This CDR3 is 16 amino acids long. Looked up from germline, CDR1 is MNHEY and CDR2 is SVGEGT. The CDR3 spells CASSYAGTSGADTQYF. The CDR3 DNA reads as TGTGCCAGCAGTTACGCCGGGACTAGCGGGGCAGATACGCAGTATTTT.

The chain carries TRBV5-1 and TRBJ2-1; TRBD2 matches at 7 bases. The V segment lost 4 bases and the J segment 2 bases; nucleotides outside the gene matches: 9. Germline CDR1 and CDR2: SGHRS and YFSETQ. The CDR3 runs to 16 residues. The CDR3 is CASSTGTSGTYNEQFF. The CDR3 region has the DNA TGCGCCAGCAGCACCGGTACAAGCGGGACCTACAATGAGCAGTTCTTC.